This T cell receptor beta chain was sequenced in a study of T cells after posttransplantation cyclophosphamide. Study-wide results and limits: After PTCy, TRB diversity resembled that of CNI/methotrexate controls. Donor CD8+ memory clones often dominated recipient blood repertoires at later times. TRB overlap between skin or GI tissue T cells and blood was limited.

At least ten counts were recorded for this clone. Its target is not known. CDR1 and CDR2 from the germline V gene are SGHNT and YYREEE (reference sequence). V gave up 7 bases and J gave up 5 bases; unmatched junction bases: 9. The CDR3 contains 13 residues. Data came from immunoSEQ multiplex PCR; TCRdb stores just in-frame clones and leaves some out. The sample includes over 45,000 clones, none of them occurring once. On the day of bone marrow donation, the related graft donor provided peripheral blood. The receptor comes from a man between 40 and 49 years old in good health, CMV-negative, and a related stem cell transplant donor. The chain joins TRBV5-4 to TRBJ2-7, with 7 bases fitting TRBD1. The sequenced sample was PBMCs. This CDR3 is CASRLRQGHEQYF. CDR3 nucleotide sequence: TGTGCCAGCCGACTCAGACAGGGCCACGAGCAGTACTTC. Filled out from reference TRBV5-4 and TRBJ2-7, the complete variable domain reads ETGVTQSPTHLIKTRGQQVTLRCSSQSGHNTVSWYQQALGQGPQFIFQYYREEENGRGNFPPRFSGLQFPNYSSELNVNALELDDSALYLCASRLRQGHEQYFGPGTRLTVT.